Listed here are 21 T cell receptor beta chains from one sample, sequenced in a study of monozygotic twins with inflammatory bowel disease. Using the 5' RACE reads, TCRdb records one entry per CDR3 protein without DNA. The sample includes 400,000 or so distinct CDR3 sequences. The specimen sequenced was blood. These TCRs come from a human donor with ulcerative colitis or Crohn's disease, or a healthy co-twin of an affected twin (not recorded which).

The chain combines TRBV15 with TRBJ2-1; TCRdb proposes TRBD1, but this gene call is untestable without DNA. Germline-derived CDR1 and CDR2 are LNHNV and YYDKDF (reference sequence). CDR3 length: 15 amino acids. The CDR3 loop is CATSKRDRSKDEQFF.

The CDR3 loop is CASSENQGLWSSYEQYF. The rearrangement links TRBV2 to TRBJ2-7; the TCRdb D gene call, TRBD2, has no DNA to confirm it. The CDR3 totals 17 residues. Germline V gene lookup returns CDR1 SNHLY and CDR2 FYNNEI.

V and J are TRBV6-1 and TRBJ2-7. Looked up from germline, CDR1 is MNHNS and CDR2 is SASEGT. This CDR3 has 14 amino acids. CDR3: CASKSAASNYEQYF.

This sequence joins TRBV7-3 and TRBJ2-1; checking the TCRdb D call of TRBD2 is not possible without DNA. This CDR3 region has 15 residues. CDR1 and CDR2 (germline): SGHTA, FQGTGA. This CDR3 is CASSFAAGAYNEQFF.

V is TRBV7-6 and J is TRBJ2-7; checking the TCRdb D call of TRBD2 is not possible without DNA. Looked up from germline, CDR1 is SGHVS and CDR2 is FNYEAQ. The CDR3 sequence is 14 residues long. CDR3 residues: CASSPGLALNEQYF.

The chain links TRBV28 to TRBJ2-5; TCRdb selects TRBD2, and the lack of DNA leaves this call unchecked. The CDR3 totals 14 residues. Germline CDR1 reads MDHEN; CDR2 reads SYDVKM. The CDR3 loop is CASPSWREGPIQYF. Using reference TRBV28 and TRBJ2-5 for the parts outside the CDR3, the full variable domain is DVKVTQSSRYLVKRTGEKVFLECVQDMDHENMFWYRQDPGLGLRLIYFSYDVKMKEKGDIPEGYSVSREKKERFSLILESASTNQTSMYLCASPSWREGPIQYFGPGTRLLVL.

The chain couples TRBV27 to TRBJ2-7. The CDR3 loop spans 14 amino acids. Germline CDR1 and CDR2: MNHEY and SMNVEV (reference sequence). This CDR3 is CASSMGVDSYEQYF.

The rearrangement uses TRBV28 and TRBJ1-3. Germline CDR1 reads MDHEN; CDR2 reads SYDVKM. This CDR3 contains 17 residues. CDR3 protein: CASSLAGRQYSGNTIYF.

The J gene is TRBJ2-1, the V gene TRBV6-5; TCRdb gives TRBD2 as the D gene, but with no DNA this cannot be confirmed. Germline lookup yields CDR1 MNHEY and CDR2 SVGAGI. The length of the CDR3 is 16 residues. CDR3 sequence: CASSYFGRPTYNEQFF.

This rearrangement joins TRBV27 to TRBJ2-5; the D gene TCRdb calls, TRBD1, cannot be checked with no DNA. The CDR3 spans 14 residues. Germline-derived CDR1 and CDR2 are MNHEY and SMNVEV (reference sequence). CDR3 amino acids: CATSGDRLEGTQYF.

This chain links TRBV2 with TRBJ2-2; without DNA, the TCRdb call of TRBD1 cannot be checked. Germline-derived CDR1 and CDR2 are SNHLY and FYNNEI. The CDR3 extends over 15 amino acids. CDR3 amino acids: CASTPIRVGTGELFF.

The V gene is TRBV5-6, the J gene TRBJ2-6; TCRdb indicates TRBD1, and absent DNA this call remains unverified. The CDR3 runs to 16 residues. The germline gives CDR1 SGHDT, CDR2 YYEEEE. The CDR3 protein is CASSLQGVGGANVLTF.

V usage is TRBV19 and J usage is TRBJ1-3. The length of the CDR3 is 15 residues. Germline V lookup: CDR1 LNHDA, CDR2 SQIVND (reference sequence). The CDR3 sequence: CASSPRGTSGNTIYF.

The genes are TRBV2 and TRBJ1-4. CDR1 SNHLY and CDR2 FYNNEI come from the germline V gene. This CDR3 comprises 13 residues. CDR3 residues: CASMLTGTEKLFF.

J is TRBJ1-1 and V is TRBV5-1. Germline V gene sequence: CDR1 SGHRS, CDR2 YFSETQ. The CDR3 loop spans 14 amino acids. CDR3 in amino acids: CASSLGEWVSEAFF.

The chain is built from TRBV12-2 and TRBJ1-3; without DNA, the TCRdb call of TRBD1 cannot be checked. TRBV12-2 is a recognized pseudogene. The CDR3 is 19 residues long. This CDR3 is CASRPVERLGGHSGNTIYF.

The rearrangement joins TRBV30 to TRBJ1-1; checking the TCRdb D call of TRBD1 is not possible without DNA. This CDR3 region has 13 residues. Germline V gene lookup returns CDR1 GTSNPN and CDR2 SVGIG (reference sequence). CDR3 sequence: CAWRIGGNTEAFF.

The chain has TRBV7-2 and TRBJ2-3. The germline gives CDR1 SGHTA, CDR2 FQGNSA. CDR3 length: 16 residues. CDR3 residues: CASSLAILASTDTQYF. The full variable domain, rest sourced from reference TRBV7-2 and TRBJ2-3, is GAGVSQSPSNKVTEKGKDVELRCDPISGHTALYWYRQSLGQGLEFLIYFQGNSAPDKSGLPSDRFSAERTGGSVSTLTIQRTQQEDSAVYLCASSLAILASTDTQYFGPGTRLTVL.

The gene calls are TRBV7-2 and TRBJ1-5; TCRdb lists TRBD1, though no DNA is available to test this call. Germline V gene sequence: CDR1 SGHTA, CDR2 FQGNSA. This CDR3 is 15 amino acids long. The CDR3 is CASSLYRDSNQPQHF. Full variable domain (outside the CDR3, taken from reference TRBV7-2 and TRBJ1-5): GAGVSQSPSNKVTEKGKDVELRCDPISGHTALYWYRQSLGQGLEFLIYFQGNSAPDKSGLPSDRFSAERTGGSVSTLTIQRTQQEDSAVYLCASSLYRDSNQPQHFGDGTRLSIL.

The chain links TRBV7-3 to TRBJ1-6; TCRdb's assignment of TRBD1 cannot be checked, as there is no DNA. This CDR3 has 14 residues. Germline V gene lookup returns CDR1 SGHTA and CDR2 FQGTGA. The CDR3 protein is CASSLGHENSPLHF.

The chain carries TRBV5-5 and TRBJ2-1; TCRdb's D gene call, TRBD2, goes unchecked for lack of DNA. Per the germline V gene, CDR1 is SGHKS and CDR2 is YYEKEE (reference sequence). CDR3 length: 16 residues. CDR3 residues: CASSLGQRTYYNEQFF.